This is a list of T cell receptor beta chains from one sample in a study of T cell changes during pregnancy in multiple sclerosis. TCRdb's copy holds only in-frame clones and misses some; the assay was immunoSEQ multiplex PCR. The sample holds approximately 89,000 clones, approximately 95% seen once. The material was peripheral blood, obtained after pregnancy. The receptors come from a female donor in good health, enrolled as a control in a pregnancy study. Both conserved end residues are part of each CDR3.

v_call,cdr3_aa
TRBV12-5,CASGQGDKETQYF
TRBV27,CASSLSPGSNTEAFF
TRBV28,CASSFGDGRDNNYGYTF
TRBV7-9,CASSSRTSGIYEQYF
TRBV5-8,CASSLRTGASGEQYF
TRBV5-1,CASRLAGVLPHGTYNEQFF
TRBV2,CASSEARTSGRVEQFF
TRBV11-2,CASSLVGRAGQETQYF
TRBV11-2,CASSLDPGGQPQHF
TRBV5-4,CASSPEPSPLENQPQHF
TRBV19,CASSMERGIQTQYF
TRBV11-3,CASSPSDTHTGELFF
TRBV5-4,CASSQDYTDTQYF
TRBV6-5,CASSTGQGNEKLFF
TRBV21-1,CASSFTLLSRLAGRTDTQYF
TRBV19,CASSEQGGTNEQYF
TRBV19,CASRNTGQGVYEQYF